The 23 T cell receptor beta chains below were found in one sample sequenced in a study of cytomegalovirus exposure and HLA in healthy donors. PCR used 60 Vbeta primers and 13 Jbeta primers. The table came from immunoSEQ multiplex PCR; TCRdb's copy has only in-frame clones and leaves some out. The sample shows 100,000 to 150,000 clones, roughly 80% of them seen only once. Sequencing input: PBMCs. Source of these receptors: a female donor in good health and CMV-seronegative.

This clone came up a few times. The chain couples TRBV10-3 to TRBJ1-2, with 7 bases aligning to TRBD1. Germline assignment: CDR1 ENHRY and CDR2 SYGVKD. This CDR3 contains 14 residues. J was trimmed by 2 bases and V by 4 bases; bases with no gene match: 4. CDR3 nucleotide sequence: TGTGCCATCAGTGGGGTAGGGGGCAACTATGGCTACACCTTC. It codes for CAISGVGGNYGYTF.

The J gene is TRBJ1-2, the V gene TRBV6-5; D is uncertain. Germline V gene data show CDR1 as MNHEY and CDR2 as SVGAGI. This CDR3 is 13 amino acids long. The V end was cut by 1 base, the J end by 8 bases, with 11 bases between. The CDR3 DNA is TGTGCCAGCAGTTACTTGGCCCGGAGGGGCTACACCTTC. This gives the protein CASSYLARRGYTF.

This CDR3 is CASSQSMDRGGMDIGYTF. DNA of the CDR3: TGCGCCAGCAGTCAATCGATGGACAGGGGGGGTATGGATATCGGCTACACCTTC. This sequence joins TRBV23-1 and TRBJ1-2, with 10 bases identical to TRBD1. TRBV23-1 is sorted into the ORF group, with uncertain function. The junction had 15 bases not matched to a gene; V was cut back by 0 bases and J by 8 bases. This CDR3 comprises 18 residues.

The gene calls are TRBV30 and TRBJ2-3; D is unclear. CDR3 length: 15 amino acids. Germline CDR1 is GTSNPN and CDR2 is SVGIG (reference sequence). Trimming took off 0 bases at V and 0 bases at J, with 10 bases between the two ends. Here the CDR3 DNA reads TGTGCCTGGAGTGTCCTAACCCCCAGCACAGATACGCAGTATTTT. It encodes CAWSVLTPSTDTQYF.

CDR3 in DNA: TGTGCCAGCAGCTTAGACCCTCGCCGGGACAAGACACTCACCGGGGAGCTGTTTTTT. Translated: CASSLDPRRDKTLTGELFF. The gene calls are TRBV7-6 and TRBJ2-2; D may be TRBD1 (6 bases). CDR1 SGHVS and CDR2 FNYEAQ come from the germline V gene. Between the trimmed V and J ends, which lost 1 base and 4 bases, there was a span of 22 bases. The CDR3 has 19 residues.

The chain recombines TRBV6-1 with TRBJ1-1, with TRBD1 matching over 10 bases. Germline V gene lookup returns CDR1 MNHNS and CDR2 SASEGT. The V segment lost 6 bases and the J segment 1 base; nucleotides outside the gene matches: 5. The CDR3 sequence is 15 residues long. CDR3 region: CASSDRGRSNTEAFF. As DNA, the CDR3 is TGTGCCAGCAGCGACAGGGGGCGGTCGAACACTGAAGCTTTCTTT.

The gene calls are TRBV6-5 and TRBJ2-7; the match to TRBD1 covers 8 bases. J gave up 4 bases and V 8 bases, and 1 base lay outside the gene matches. CDR1 is MNHEY and CDR2 is SVGAGI in the germline V gene. The CDR3 contains 11 residues. CDR3 nucleotide sequence: TGTGCCAGCGGACAGGGTTACGAGCAGTACTTC. This gives the protein CASGQGYEQYF.

The CDR3 loop reads CASSDGTGSTNEKLFF. CDR3 in DNA: TGTGCCAGCAGTGATGGGACAGGGTCAACTAATGAAAAACTGTTTTTT. The V and J genes are TRBV28 and TRBJ1-4, with 9 bases identical to TRBD1. Unmatched junction bases numbered 4, after V lost 5 bases and J lost 0 bases. Germline CDR1 MDHEN, CDR2 SYDVKM. This CDR3 has 16 residues.

V usage is TRBV9 and J usage is TRBJ2-5; D is ambiguous. CDR1 SGDLS and CDR2 YYNGEE come from the germline V gene. V was shortened by 1 base and J by 6 bases, with 13 bases between the two germline ends. The length of the CDR3 is 14 residues. CDR3 nucleotides: TGTGCCAGCAGCGTATCAGTCGTTGCCAAGACCCAGTACTTC. Protein: CASSVSVVAKTQYF.

V gene TRBV6-8 combines with J gene TRBJ2-4; D remains unclear. V lost 0 bases and J 0 bases, leaving 12 bases between the germline ends. The germline gives CDR1 MNHGY, CDR2 SAAAGT. This CDR3 contains 17 residues. The CDR3 DNA reads TGTGCCAGCAGTTACTCGGGTAGCTCCCTAGCCAAAAACATTCAGTACTTC. This sequence encodes CASSYSGSSLAKNIQYF.

The rearrangement uses TRBV6-1 and TRBJ1-5, with D maybe TRBD1 (5 bases). Trimming took off 4 bases at V and 2 bases at J, with 9 bases between the two ends. This CDR3 contains 14 residues. CDR1 MNHNS and CDR2 SASEGT come from the germline V gene. CDR3 DNA sequence: TGTGCCAGCAGTGTTGGGGGGGGCAATCAGCCCCAGCATTTT. As protein: CASSVGGGNQPQHF.

The J gene is TRBJ1-1, the V gene TRBV14; D gene unclear. CDR3 length: 13 amino acids. CDR1 is SGHDN, CDR2 FVKESK, per germline. V dropped 1 base and J dropped 4 bases, with 7 bases sitting between them. In nucleotides, the CDR3 is TGTGCCAGCAGCCAAGCCCTCGGCACTGAAGCTTTCTTT. Translation: CASSQALGTEAFF.

This rearrangement joins TRBV15 to TRBJ2-5; the D gene is possibly TRBD2 (6 bases). Looked up from germline, CDR1 is LNHNV and CDR2 is YYDKDF (reference sequence). The CDR3 has 17 residues. V shed 0 bases and J shed 4 bases, with 18 bases lying between them. The CDR3 nucleotides read TGTGCCACCAGCAGAGATGGGTTCCGGGAGTTGAGAGAGACCCAGTACTTC. It is translated as CATSRDGFRELRETQYF.

V usage is TRBV7-9 and J usage is TRBJ2-5; possibly TRBD2 for D (6 bases). V gave up 2 bases and J gave up 4 bases, with 8 bases separating them. The CDR3 sequence is 13 residues long. In germline, CDR1 is SEHNR, CDR2 FQNEAQ (reference sequence). As DNA, the CDR3 is TGTGCCAGCAGCTTACAGGGACTAGAGACCCAGTACTTC. Translation: CASSLQGLETQYF. The full variable domain, its missing parts supplied by reference TRBV7-9 and TRBJ2-5, is DTGVSQNPRHKITKRGQNVTFRCDPISEHNRLYWYRQTLGQGPEFLTYFQNEAQLEKSRLLSDRFSAERPKGSFSTLEIQRTEQGDSAMYLCASSLQGLETQYFGPGTRLLVL.

The J gene is TRBJ1-2, the V gene TRBV10-3, with a weak D call TRBD1 (6 bases). The germline gives CDR1 ENHRY, CDR2 SYGVKD. Trimming shortened V by 6 bases and J by 7 bases, and 21 bases separated the two germline ends. The CDR3 length is 15 residues. CDR3 loop: CAIRDVSGTIGGYTF. CDR3 bases: TGTGCCATCAGAGATGTGTCCGGGACAATCGGTGGCTACACCTTC.

The chain combines TRBV7-6 with TRBJ2-7; a possible D gene is TRBD2 (6 bases). The CDR3 has 16 residues. Trimming took 5 bases from V and 0 from J, leaving 17 bases between them. The germline CDR1 and CDR2 sequences are SGHVS and FNYEAQ. The CDR3 region is CASSPRLEGGSYEQYF. In DNA, the CDR3 is TGTGCCAGCAGCCCACGTCTGGAGGGTGGCTCCTACGAGCAGTACTTC.

The rearrangement joins TRBV11-2 to TRBJ2-7; the match to TRBD2 covers 7 bases. The CDR3 loop spans 13 amino acids. CDR1 and CDR2 from the germline V gene are SGHAT and FQNNGV. The V segment lost 8 bases and the J segment 2 bases; nucleotides outside the gene matches: 6. CDR3 sequence: CASRRGSTYEQYF. The CDR3 DNA reads as TGTGCCAGCCGGCGGGGGTCGACCTACGAGCAGTACTTC.

The V gene is TRBV18, the J gene TRBJ1-5; 8 bases match TRBD1. Germline-derived CDR1 and CDR2 are KGHSH and LQKENI. V gave up 3 bases and J gave up 7 bases; unmatched junction bases: 5. This CDR3 is 14 amino acids long. The CDR3 here is CASSPRQGRQPQHF. CDR3 in DNA: TGTGCCAGCTCACCTCGACAGGGGAGGCAGCCCCAGCATTTT.

The gene calls are TRBV5-1 and TRBJ1-1; D might be TRBD1 (5 bases). Germline V lookup: CDR1 SGHRS, CDR2 YFSETQ. Deletions cut 0 bases from V and 5 bases from J, with 14 bases between. The CDR3 is 15 amino acids. The CDR3: CASSLAVRVGTEAFF. The CDR3 DNA is TGCGCCAGCAGCTTGGCTGTCAGGGTAGGAACTGAAGCTTTCTTT.

V gene TRBV6-6 combines with J gene TRBJ2-7; 14 bases match TRBD2. The trim removed 7 bases at V and 5 bases at J, leaving 4 bases unmatched. Germline V gene sequence: CDR1 MNHNY, CDR2 SVGAGI (reference sequence). This CDR3 has 14 amino acids. The chain's CDR3 is CASTGTSGSHEQYF. The CDR3 DNA sequence: TGTGCCAGCACAGGGACTAGCGGGAGCCACGAGCAGTACTTC.

The rearrangement uses TRBV25-1 and TRBJ2-3, with 7 bases matching TRBD1. CDR3 length: 16 amino acids. J gave up 0 bases and V 7 bases, and 10 bases lay outside the gene matches. The germline gives CDR1 MGHDK, CDR2 SYGVNS. The CDR3 nucleotides read TGTGCCAGCATGGGACACGGGACAGCTAGCACAGATACGCAGTATTTT. Residues: CASMGHGTASTDTQYF.

This chain connects TRBV6-1 to TRBJ1-5; D is possibly TRBD1 (5 bases). Per the germline V gene, CDR1 is MNHNS and CDR2 is SASEGT. V was cut by 7 bases and J by 0 bases, with 10 bases left in between. The CDR3 has 14 amino acids. The CDR3 loop reads CASKQGISNQPQHF. CDR3 DNA sequence: TGTGCCAGCAAGCAGGGTATTAGCAATCAGCCCCAGCATTTT.

The chain combines TRBV7-8 with TRBJ2-7; tentative D call: TRBD1 (6 bases). The CDR3 covers 12 residues. Trimming removed 5 bases at V and 3 bases at J, with 8 bases between. The germline V gene encodes CDR1 SGHVS and CDR2 FQNEAQ. The CDR3: CASSLRGYEQYF. CDR3 DNA sequence: TGTGCCAGCAGCCTCAGGGGCTACGAGCAGTACTTC. The whole variable domain, remainder taken from reference TRBV7-8 and TRBJ2-7, is GAGVSQSPRYKVAKRGQDVALRCDPISGHVSLFWYQQALGQGPEFLTYFQNEAQLDKSGLPSDRFFAERPEGSVSTLKIQRTQQEDSAVYLCASSLRGYEQYFGPGTRLTVT.